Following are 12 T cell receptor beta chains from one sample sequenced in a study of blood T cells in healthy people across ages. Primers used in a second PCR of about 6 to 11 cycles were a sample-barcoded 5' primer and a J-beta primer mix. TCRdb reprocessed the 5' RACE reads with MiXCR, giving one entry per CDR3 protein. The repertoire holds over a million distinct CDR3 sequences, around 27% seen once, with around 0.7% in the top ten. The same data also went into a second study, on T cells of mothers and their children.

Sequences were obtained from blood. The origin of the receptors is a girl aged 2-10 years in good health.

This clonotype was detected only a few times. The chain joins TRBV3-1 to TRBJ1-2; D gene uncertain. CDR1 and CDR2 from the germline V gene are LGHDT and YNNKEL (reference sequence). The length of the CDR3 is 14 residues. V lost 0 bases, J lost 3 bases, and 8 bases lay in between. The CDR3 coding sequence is TGTGCCAGCAGCCAAGATCGGCCCTACTATGGCTACACCTTC. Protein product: CASSQDRPYYGYTF.

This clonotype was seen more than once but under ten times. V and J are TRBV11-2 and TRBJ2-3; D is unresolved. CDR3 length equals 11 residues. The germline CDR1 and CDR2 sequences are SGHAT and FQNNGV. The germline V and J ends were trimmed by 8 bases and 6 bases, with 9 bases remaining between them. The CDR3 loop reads CASLNTDTQYF. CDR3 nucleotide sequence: TGTGCCAGCTTAAACACCGATACGCAGTATTTT.

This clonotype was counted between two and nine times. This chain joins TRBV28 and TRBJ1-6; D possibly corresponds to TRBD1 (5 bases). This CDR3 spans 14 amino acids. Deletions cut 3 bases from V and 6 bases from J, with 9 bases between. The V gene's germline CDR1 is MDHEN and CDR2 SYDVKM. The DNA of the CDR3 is TGTGCCAGCAGTTTGACACAGGCTAATTCACCCCTCCACTTT. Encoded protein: CASSLTQANSPLHF.

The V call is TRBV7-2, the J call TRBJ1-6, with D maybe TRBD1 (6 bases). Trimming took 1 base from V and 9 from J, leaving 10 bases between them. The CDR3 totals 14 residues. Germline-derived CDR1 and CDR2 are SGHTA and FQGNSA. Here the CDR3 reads CASSLVGGVSPLHF. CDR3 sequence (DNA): TGTGCCAGCAGCTTAGTAGGGGGGGTTTCACCCCTCCACTTT.

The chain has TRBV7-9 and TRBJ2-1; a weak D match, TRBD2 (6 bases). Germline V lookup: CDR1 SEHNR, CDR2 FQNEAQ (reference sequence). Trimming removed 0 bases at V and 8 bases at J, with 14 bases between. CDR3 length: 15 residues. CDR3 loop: CASSLAGLGRDEQFF. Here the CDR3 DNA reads TGTGCCAGCAGCTTAGCGGGACTGGGGCGCGATGAGCAGTTCTTC.

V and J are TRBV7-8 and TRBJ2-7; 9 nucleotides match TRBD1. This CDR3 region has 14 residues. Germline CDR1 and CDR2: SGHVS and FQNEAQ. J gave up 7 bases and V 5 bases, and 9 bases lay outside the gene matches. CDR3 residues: CASSHRGLTGEQYF. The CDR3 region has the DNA TGTGCCAGCAGCCACAGGGGGCTAACGGGGGAGCAGTACTTC.

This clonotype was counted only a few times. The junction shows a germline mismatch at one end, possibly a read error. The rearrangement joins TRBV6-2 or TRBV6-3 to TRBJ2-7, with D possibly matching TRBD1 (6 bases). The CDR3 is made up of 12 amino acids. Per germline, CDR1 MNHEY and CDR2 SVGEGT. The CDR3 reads CASRYRDYGQYF. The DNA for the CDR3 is TGTGCCAGCAGATACAGGGATTACGGGCAGTACTTC.

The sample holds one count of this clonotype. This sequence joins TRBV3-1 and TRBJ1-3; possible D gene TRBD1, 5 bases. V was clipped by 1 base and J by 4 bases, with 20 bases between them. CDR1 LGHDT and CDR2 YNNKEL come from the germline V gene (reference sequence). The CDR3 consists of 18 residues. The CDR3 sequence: CASSQVQATSGAGNTIYF. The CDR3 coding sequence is TGTGCCAGCAGCCAAGTACAGGCGACCTCTGGGGCCGGAAACACCATATATTTT.

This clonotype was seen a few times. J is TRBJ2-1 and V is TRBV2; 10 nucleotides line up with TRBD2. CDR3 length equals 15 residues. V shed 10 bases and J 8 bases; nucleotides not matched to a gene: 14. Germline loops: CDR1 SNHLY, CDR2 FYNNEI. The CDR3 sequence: CAIILSGRRMDEQFF. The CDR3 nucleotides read TGTGCCATAATCCTTAGCGGGAGGAGGATGGATGAGCAGTTCTTC.

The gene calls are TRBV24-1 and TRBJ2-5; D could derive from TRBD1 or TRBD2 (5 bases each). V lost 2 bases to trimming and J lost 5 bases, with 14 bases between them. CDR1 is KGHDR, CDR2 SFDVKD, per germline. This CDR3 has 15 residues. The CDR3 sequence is CATSDYQGRWETQYF. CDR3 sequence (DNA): TGTGCCACCAGTGATTACCAGGGACGGTGGGAGACCCAGTACTTC.

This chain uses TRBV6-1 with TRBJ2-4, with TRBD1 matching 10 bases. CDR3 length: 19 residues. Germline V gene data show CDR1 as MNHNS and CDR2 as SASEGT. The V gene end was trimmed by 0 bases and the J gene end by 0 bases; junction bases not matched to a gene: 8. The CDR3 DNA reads TGTGCCAGCAGTGAAGCGGGACAGGGGTTCCCGCTAGCCAAAAACATTCAGTACTTC. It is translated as CASSEAGQGFPLAKNIQYF.

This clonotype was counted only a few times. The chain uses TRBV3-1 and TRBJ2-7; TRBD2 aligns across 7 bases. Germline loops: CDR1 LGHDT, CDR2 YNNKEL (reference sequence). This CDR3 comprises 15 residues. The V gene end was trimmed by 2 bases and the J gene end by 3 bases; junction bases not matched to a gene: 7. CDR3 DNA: TGTGCCAGCAGCCAAACGTCTAGCGGTGACTACGAGCAGTACTTC. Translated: CASSQTSSGDYEQYF.